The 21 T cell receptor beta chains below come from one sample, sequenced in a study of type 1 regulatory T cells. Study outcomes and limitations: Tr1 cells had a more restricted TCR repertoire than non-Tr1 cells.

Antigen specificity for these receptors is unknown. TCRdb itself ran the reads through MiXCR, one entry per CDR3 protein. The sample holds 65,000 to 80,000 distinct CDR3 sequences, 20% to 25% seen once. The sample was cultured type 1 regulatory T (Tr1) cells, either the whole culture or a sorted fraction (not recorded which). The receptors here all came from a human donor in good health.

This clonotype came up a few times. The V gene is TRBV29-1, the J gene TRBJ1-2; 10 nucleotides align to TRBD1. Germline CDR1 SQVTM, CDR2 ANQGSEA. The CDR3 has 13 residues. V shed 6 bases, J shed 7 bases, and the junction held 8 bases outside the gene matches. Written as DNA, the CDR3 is TGCAGCGTCTACCGGGACAGGGGAGGTGGCTACACCTTC. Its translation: CSVYRDRGGGYTF.

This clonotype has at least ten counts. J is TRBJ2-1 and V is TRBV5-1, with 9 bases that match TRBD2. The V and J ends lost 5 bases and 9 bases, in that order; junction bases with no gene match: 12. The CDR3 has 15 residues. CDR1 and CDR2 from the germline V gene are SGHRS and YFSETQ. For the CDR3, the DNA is TGCGCCAGCAGGGAAAGGGCTAGCGGGGATGGTGAGCAGTTCTTC. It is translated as CASRERASGDGEQFF.

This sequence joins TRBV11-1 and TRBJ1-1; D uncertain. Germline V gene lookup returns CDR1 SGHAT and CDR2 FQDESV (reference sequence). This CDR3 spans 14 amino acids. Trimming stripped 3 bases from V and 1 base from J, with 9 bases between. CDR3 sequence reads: CASSFRRGNTEAFF. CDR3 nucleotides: TGTGCCAGCAGCTTCAGACGGGGGAACACTGAAGCTTTCTTT.

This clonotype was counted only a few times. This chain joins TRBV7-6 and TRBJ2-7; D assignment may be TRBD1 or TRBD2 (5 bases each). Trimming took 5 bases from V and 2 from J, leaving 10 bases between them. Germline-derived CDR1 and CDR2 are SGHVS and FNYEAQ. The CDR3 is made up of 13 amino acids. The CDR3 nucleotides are TGTGCCAGCAGCCGAGGGGTTACCTACGAGCAGTACTTC. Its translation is CASSRGVTYEQYF. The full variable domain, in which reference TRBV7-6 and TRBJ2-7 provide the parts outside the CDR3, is GAGVSQSPRYKVTKRGQDVALRCDPISGHVSLYWYRQALGQGPEFLTYFNYEAQQDKSGLPNDRFSAERPEGSISTLTIQRTEQRDSAMYRCASSRGVTYEQYFGPGTRLTVT.

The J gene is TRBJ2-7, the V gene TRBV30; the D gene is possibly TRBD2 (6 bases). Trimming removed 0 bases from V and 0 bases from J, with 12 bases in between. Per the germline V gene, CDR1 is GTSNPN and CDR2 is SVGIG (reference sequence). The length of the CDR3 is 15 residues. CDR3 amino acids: CAWSVVGRSSYEQYF. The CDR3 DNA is TGTGCCTGGAGTGTAGTGGGGAGGAGCTCCTACGAGCAGTACTTC.

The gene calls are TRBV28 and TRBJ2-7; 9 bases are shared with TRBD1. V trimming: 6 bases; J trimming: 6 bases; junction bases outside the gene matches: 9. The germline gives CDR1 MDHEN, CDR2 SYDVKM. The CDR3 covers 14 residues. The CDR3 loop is CASSQRDRVSEQYF. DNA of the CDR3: TGTGCCAGCAGCCAACGGGACAGGGTTTCCGAGCAGTACTTC. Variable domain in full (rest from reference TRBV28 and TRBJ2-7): DVKVTQSSRYLVKRTGEKVFLECVQDMDHENMFWYRQDPGLGLRLIYFSYDVKMKEKGDIPEGYSVSREKKERFSLILESASTNQTSMYLCASSQRDRVSEQYFGPGTRLTVT.

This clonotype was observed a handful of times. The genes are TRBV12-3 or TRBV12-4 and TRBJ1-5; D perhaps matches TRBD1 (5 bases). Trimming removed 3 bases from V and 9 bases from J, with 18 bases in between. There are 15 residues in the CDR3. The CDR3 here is CASSFGDSRVGPQHF. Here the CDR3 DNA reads TGTGCCAGCAGTTTCGGAGACAGCCGCGTTGGGCCCCAGCATTTT.

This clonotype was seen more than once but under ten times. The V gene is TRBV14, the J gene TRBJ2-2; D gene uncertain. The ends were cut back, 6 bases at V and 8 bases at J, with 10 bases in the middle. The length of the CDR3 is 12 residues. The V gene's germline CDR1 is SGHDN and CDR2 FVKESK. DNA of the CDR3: TGTGCCAGCAGAGGGTCCACGGGGGAGCTGTTTTTT. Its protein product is CASRGSTGELFF.

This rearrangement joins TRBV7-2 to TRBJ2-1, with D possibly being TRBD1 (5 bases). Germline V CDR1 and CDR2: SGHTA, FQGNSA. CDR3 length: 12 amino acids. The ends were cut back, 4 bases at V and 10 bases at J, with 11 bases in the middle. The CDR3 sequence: CASSSQGWEQFF. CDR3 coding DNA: TGTGCCAGCAGCTCCCAGGGCTGGGAGCAGTTCTTC. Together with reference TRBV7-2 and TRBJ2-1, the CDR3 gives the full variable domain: GAGVSQSPSNKVTEKGKDVELRCDPISGHTALYWYRQSLGQGLEFLIYFQGNSAPDKSGLPSDRFSAERTGGSVSTLTIQRTQQEDSAVYLCASSSQGWEQFFGPGTRLTVL.

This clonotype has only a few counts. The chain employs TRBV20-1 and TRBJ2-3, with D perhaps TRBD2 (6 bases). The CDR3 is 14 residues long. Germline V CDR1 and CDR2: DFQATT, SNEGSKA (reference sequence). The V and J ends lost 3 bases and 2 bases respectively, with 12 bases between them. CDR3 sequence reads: CSASWDFSTDTQYF. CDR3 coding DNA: TGCAGTGCTAGCTGGGACTTTTCCACAGATACGCAGTATTTT.

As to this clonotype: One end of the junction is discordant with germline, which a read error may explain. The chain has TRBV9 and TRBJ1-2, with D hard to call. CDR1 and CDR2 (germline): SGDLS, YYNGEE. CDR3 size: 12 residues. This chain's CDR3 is CASSQANYDYTF. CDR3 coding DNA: TGTGCCAGCAGCCAGGCTAACTATGACTACACCTTC.

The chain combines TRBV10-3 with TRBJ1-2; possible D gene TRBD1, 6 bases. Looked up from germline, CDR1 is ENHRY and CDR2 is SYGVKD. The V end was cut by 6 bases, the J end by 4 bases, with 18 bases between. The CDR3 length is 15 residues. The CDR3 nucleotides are TGTGCCATCAGAGCGGACAGCTCCTACGCCTATGGCTACACCTTC. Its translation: CAIRADSSYAYGYTF.

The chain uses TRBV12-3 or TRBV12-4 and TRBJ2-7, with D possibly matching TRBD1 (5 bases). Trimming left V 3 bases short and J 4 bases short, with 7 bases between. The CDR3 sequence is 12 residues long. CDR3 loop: CASSLQGYEQYF. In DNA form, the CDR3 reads TGTGCCAGCAGTTTGCAGGGTTACGAGCAGTACTTC.

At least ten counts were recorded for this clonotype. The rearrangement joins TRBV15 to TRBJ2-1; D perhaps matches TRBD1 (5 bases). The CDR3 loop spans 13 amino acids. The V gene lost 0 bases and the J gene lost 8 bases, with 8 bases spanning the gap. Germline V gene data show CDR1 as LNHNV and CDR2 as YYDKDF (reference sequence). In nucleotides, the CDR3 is TGTGCCACCAGCAGAGACCAGGGTGATGAGCAGTTCTTC. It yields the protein CATSRDQGDEQFF. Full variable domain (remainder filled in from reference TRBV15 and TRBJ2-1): DAMVIQNPRYQVTQFGKPVTLSCSQTLNHNVMYWYQQKSSQAPKLLFHYYDKDFNNEADTPDNFQSRRPNTSFCFLDIRSPGLGDTAMYLCATSRDQGDEQFFGPGTRLTVL.

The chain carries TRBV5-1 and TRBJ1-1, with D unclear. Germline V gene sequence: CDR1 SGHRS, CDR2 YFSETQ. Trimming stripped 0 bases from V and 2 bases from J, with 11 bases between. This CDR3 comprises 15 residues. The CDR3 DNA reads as TGCGCCAGCAGCTTGGCCGGGGATTTAAACACTGAAGCTTTCTTT. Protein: CASSLAGDLNTEAFF.

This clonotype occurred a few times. Written as DNA, the CDR3 is TGTGCCAGCAGTACCCGACTAGGTACCGGGGAGCTGTTTTTT. As protein: CASSTRLGTGELFF. This sequence joins TRBV6-2 or TRBV6-3 and TRBJ2-2, with a possible D match to TRBD2 (6 bases). Germline loops: CDR1 MNHEY, CDR2 SVGEGT. This CDR3 comprises 14 residues. V lost 5 bases, J lost 5 bases, and 12 bases lay in between.

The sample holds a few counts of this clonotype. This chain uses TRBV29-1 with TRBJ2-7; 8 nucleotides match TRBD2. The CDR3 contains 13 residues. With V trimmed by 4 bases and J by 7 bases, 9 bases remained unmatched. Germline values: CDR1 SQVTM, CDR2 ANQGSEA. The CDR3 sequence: CSVALAGGGEQYF. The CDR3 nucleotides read TGCAGCGTTGCTCTAGCGGGCGGCGGGGAGCAGTACTTC.

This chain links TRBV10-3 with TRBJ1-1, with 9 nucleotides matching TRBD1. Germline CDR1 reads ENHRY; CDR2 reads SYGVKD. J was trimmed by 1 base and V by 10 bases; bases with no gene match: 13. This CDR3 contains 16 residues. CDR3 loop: CASWGQGATSNTEAFF. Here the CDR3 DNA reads TGTGCCAGCTGGGGACAGGGAGCGACCTCGAACACTGAAGCTTTCTTT.

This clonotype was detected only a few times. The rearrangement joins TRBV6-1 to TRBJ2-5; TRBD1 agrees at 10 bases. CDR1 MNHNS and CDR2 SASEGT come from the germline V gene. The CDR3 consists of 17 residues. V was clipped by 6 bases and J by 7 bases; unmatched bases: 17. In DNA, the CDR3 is TGTGCCAGCAGCCACCTGGGTGGAGGACAGGGGGTTGGGACCCAGTACTTC. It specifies CASSHLGGGQGVGTQYF.

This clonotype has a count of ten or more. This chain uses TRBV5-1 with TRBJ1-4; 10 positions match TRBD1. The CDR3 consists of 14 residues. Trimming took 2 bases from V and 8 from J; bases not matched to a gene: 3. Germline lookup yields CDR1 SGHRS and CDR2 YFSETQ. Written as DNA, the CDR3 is TGCGCCAGCAGCTTCGGACAGGGGGGCGAAAAACTGTTTTTT. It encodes CASSFGQGGEKLFF.

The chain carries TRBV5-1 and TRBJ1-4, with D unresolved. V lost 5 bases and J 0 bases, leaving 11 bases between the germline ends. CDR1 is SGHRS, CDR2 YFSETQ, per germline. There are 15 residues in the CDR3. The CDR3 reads CASRAGITTNEKLFF. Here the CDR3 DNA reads TGCGCCAGCAGGGCCGGGATTACAACTAATGAAAAACTGTTTTTT.